Presented here are 23 T cell receptor beta chains from one specimen sequenced in a study of Ad26.COV2.S vaccination and SARS-CoV-2 variants (dated by TCRdb to about 2021). The library was prepared using the immunoSEQ multiplex PCR assay. The immuneACCESS repertoire file appears here via TCRdb, limited to in-frame rearrangements. These files lack a portion of the clones; in checked studies, under half of the deficit traces to unresolved V genes, and the cause of the others is not known. The sample contains 250,000 to 300,000 clones, 80% to 90% of them found a single time. 3% to 4% of the sample lies in the top ten. The sample's treatment or condition, from its label and the paper: about 20 received Ad26.COV2.S at low or high dose, single or two shots; 5 received placebo; per-sample allocation not given. Repertoires of vaccine and placebo recipients were sequenced from samples collected on day 63 after the first injection.

The input for sequencing was peripheral blood, taken in a trial of Ad26.COV2.S vaccine versus placebo. These receptor sequences come from a person between 18 and 65 years old who received the Ad26.COV2.S COVID-19 vaccine or a placebo.

The chain is built from TRBV28 and TRBJ2-3; 9 nucleotides match TRBD2. Germline CDR1 MDHEN, CDR2 SYDVKM. V lost 0 bases and J lost 4; bases outside the gene matches: 5. The CDR3 has 16 amino acids. CDR3 DNA: TGTGCCAGCAGTTTATGGCTAGCGGGAATCTCAGATACGCAGTATTTT. Translation: CASSLWLAGISDTQYF. The variable domain in full, with the rest retrieved from reference TRBV28 and TRBJ2-3, is DVKVTQSSRYLVKRTGEKVFLECVQDMDHENMFWYRQDPGLGLRLIYFSYDVKMKEKGDIPEGYSVSREKKERFSLILESASTNQTSMYLCASSLWLAGISDTQYFGPGTRLTVL.

In this sample, this clone turned up a few times. The chain uses TRBV5-1 and TRBJ2-7, with 12 positions matching TRBD2. V gave up 0 bases and J gave up 3 bases; unmatched junction bases: 1. Germline values: CDR1 SGHRS, CDR2 YFSETQ. This CDR3 comprises 15 residues. The CDR3 nucleotides are TGCGCCAGCAGCTTGGGACTAGCGGGAGACTACGAGCAGTACTTC. It yields the protein CASSLGLAGDYEQYF.

The V call is TRBV12-3 or TRBV12-4, the J call TRBJ1-2, with no clear D. Trimming left V 8 bases short and J 2 bases short, with 12 bases between. The CDR3 spans 13 residues. Written as DNA, the CDR3 is TGTGCCAGCTTTTCATCGGGGAACTATGGCTACACCTTC. It specifies CASFSSGNYGYTF.

The chain carries TRBV5-4 and TRBJ1-5; D is unclear. Germline V gene sequence: CDR1 SGHNT, CDR2 YYREEE (reference sequence). There are 11 residues in the CDR3. V dropped 4 bases and J dropped 4 bases, with 3 bases sitting between them. The CDR3 sequence: CASSRNQPQHF. In DNA, the CDR3 is TGTGCCAGCAGCCGTAATCAGCCCCAGCATTTT.

This clone was recorded once. This chain uses TRBV5-1 with TRBJ2-7; D unresolved. The CDR3 loop spans 15 amino acids. The germline CDR1 and CDR2 sequences are SGHRS and YFSETQ. Trimming removed 2 bases from V and 2 bases from J, with 14 bases in between. The CDR3 sequence is CASSFGDDRAYEQYF. In nucleotides, the CDR3 is TGCGCCAGCAGCTTTGGGGATGATCGAGCCTACGAGCAGTACTTC. Looking up the rest from reference TRBV5-1 and TRBJ2-7 gives the full variable domain: KAGVTQTPRYLIKTRGQQVTLSCSPISGHRSVSWYQQTPGQGLQFLFEYFSETQRNKGNFPGRFSGRQFSNSRSEMNVSTLELGDSALYLCASSFGDDRAYEQYFGPGTRLTVT.

The chain has TRBV6-1 and TRBJ2-7; D is ambiguous. V was trimmed by 1 base and J by 1 base, leaving 2 bases between them. Germline lookup yields CDR1 MNHNS and CDR2 SASEGT. CDR3 length: 12 amino acids. CDR3 in DNA: TGTGCCAGCAGTGAAGGATCCTACGAGCAGTACTTC. This encodes CASSEGSYEQYF.

This clone was picked up one time. The CDR3 protein is CASSLGGGYTF. For the CDR3, the DNA is TGTGCCAGCAGCTTGGGCGGTGGCTACACCTTC. The chain recombines TRBV5-6 with TRBJ1-2; no definite D call. The V gene's germline CDR1 is SGHDT and CDR2 YYEEEE. This CDR3 region has 11 residues. Trimming shortened V by 0 bases and J by 7 bases, and 4 bases separated the two germline ends.

V and J are TRBV7-2 and TRBJ1-2, with D unresolved. The germline CDR1 and CDR2 sequences are SGHTA and FQGNSA. The CDR3 extends over 13 amino acids. V was cut by 0 bases and J by 3 bases, with 5 bases left in between. The CDR3: CASSLAVDYGYTF. The CDR3 DNA reads TGTGCCAGCAGCTTAGCTGTAGACTATGGCTACACCTTC.

The chain joins TRBV11-2 to TRBJ1-6; D is uncertain. The CDR3 runs to 14 residues. V was clipped by 4 bases and J by 7 bases, with 11 bases between them. Germline V CDR1 and CDR2: SGHAT, FQNNGV. The CDR3 DNA reads TGTGCCAGCAGCTGGCTGGATCAAAATTCACCCCTCCACTTT. Protein product: CASSWLDQNSPLHF.

The chain couples TRBV9 to TRBJ2-2; unclear D gene. V was shortened by 4 bases and J by 5 bases, with 15 bases between the two germline ends. CDR3 length equals 15 residues. Germline CDR1 is SGDLS and CDR2 is YYNGEE. CDR3 nucleotide sequence: TGTGCCAGCAGCAAAGGGCGGTCCATTACCGGGGAGCTGTTTTTT. This codes for CASSKGRSITGELFF.

The rearrangement joins TRBV18 to TRBJ2-3; TRBD1 or TRBD2 may be the D gene (5 bases each). The CDR3 is 15 amino acids. Deletions cut 5 bases from V and 2 bases from J, with 14 bases between. Per germline, CDR1 KGHSH and CDR2 LQKENI. The CDR3 DNA is TGTGCCAGCTCAACTGGGGGATCGTACACAGATACGCAGTATTTT. Translated, it gives CASSTGGSYTDTQYF.

The chain links TRBV19 to TRBJ2-7, with TRBD2 matching over 9 bases. Germline CDR1 is LNHDA and CDR2 is SQIVND (reference sequence). V trimming: 3 bases; J trimming: 2 bases; junction bases outside the gene matches: 8. This CDR3 comprises 16 residues. The CDR3 nucleotides read TGTGCCAGTAGTATCGGATGGACTAGCGTTACCTACGAGCAGTACTTC. Protein: CASSIGWTSVTYEQYF.

This clone was observed a handful of times. The rearrangement uses TRBV4-2 and TRBJ1-5, with a tentative D call TRBD1 (6 bases). CDR1 and CDR2 (germline): LGHNA, YNFKEQ. The CDR3 has 16 residues. The germline V and J ends were trimmed by 0 bases and 1 base, with 10 bases remaining between them. In DNA form, the CDR3 reads TGTGCCAGCAGCCAAGATACCGGACAGAGCAATCAGCCCCAGCATTTT. The encoded protein is CASSQDTGQSNQPQHF.

The chain recombines TRBV18 with TRBJ2-3; D not resolved. CDR1 and CDR2 (germline): KGHSH, LQKENI. The V end lost 0 bases, the J end lost 0 bases, and 4 bases lay between the germline ends. This CDR3 is built from 14 residues. In DNA, the CDR3 is TGTGCCAGCTCACCACCAGGAAGCACAGATACGCAGTATTTT. This codes for CASSPPGSTDTQYF.

The chain couples TRBV6-5 to TRBJ2-1, with TRBD2 matching 9 bases. Germline CDR1 reads MNHEY; CDR2 reads SVGAGI. V lost 9 bases, J lost 4 bases, and 10 bases stayed unmatched. The CDR3 consists of 15 residues. The CDR3 reads CASQLTLAGYNEQFF. CDR3 sequence (DNA): TGTGCCAGTCAACTCACTCTAGCGGGATACAATGAGCAGTTCTTC.

The V and J genes are TRBV10-3 and TRBJ2-7; possibly TRBD1 for D (5 bases). With 5 bases removed from V and 3 bases from J, the gap between germline ends came to 8 bases. CDR1 and CDR2 from the germline V gene are ENHRY and SYGVKD. The CDR3 contains 12 residues. CDR3 loop: CAISSGIYEQYF. The CDR3 nucleotides read TGTGCCATCAGTTCAGGGATCTACGAGCAGTACTTC.

This clone was picked up many times. V usage is TRBV4-1 and J usage is TRBJ1-3; tentative D call: TRBD1 (6 bases). The CDR3 totals 15 residues. Trimming took 4 bases from V and 0 from J, leaving 10 bases between them. Germline assignment: CDR1 MGHRA and CDR2 YSYEKL. CDR3 bases: TGCGCCAGCAGCCCTAGGGGGGGCTCTGGAAACACCATATATTTT. Translation: CASSPRGGSGNTIYF.

The chain uses TRBV5-1 and TRBJ1-1, with D unresolved. Trimming shortened V by 0 bases and J by 2 bases, and 17 bases separated the two germline ends. Germline V lookup: CDR1 SGHRS, CDR2 YFSETQ. The CDR3 is 17 amino acids. The CDR3 DNA is TGCGCCAGCAGCTTGGAATCTGGAGTTAGAATCAACACTGAAGCTTTCTTT. It translates to CASSLESGVRINTEAFF.

J is TRBJ2-5 and V is TRBV28; D is unresolved. Per germline, CDR1 MDHEN and CDR2 SYDVKM. CDR3 size: 12 residues. V was cut by 4 bases and J by 7 bases, with 10 bases left in between. CDR3 region: CASSSHRRTQYF. CDR3 DNA: TGTGCCAGCAGTTCCCACAGACGGACCCAGTACTTC.

This chain uses TRBV2 with TRBJ2-7; D unclear. The CDR3 covers 12 residues. CDR1 SNHLY and CDR2 FYNNEI come from the germline V gene. Trimming left V 4 bases short and J 1 base short, with 5 bases between. The CDR3 here is CASSGYSYEQYF. In DNA form, the CDR3 reads TGTGCCAGCAGTGGTTATTCCTACGAGCAGTACTTC.

The chain carries TRBV10-3 and TRBJ2-5; D gene uncertain. Germline loops: CDR1 ENHRY, CDR2 SYGVKD. Trimming cost V 4 bases and J 3 bases, with 9 bases left between them. CDR3 length equals 13 residues. In DNA, the CDR3 is TGTGCCATCAGTGTCAACCACAAAGAGACCCAGTACTTC. Its protein product is CAISVNHKETQYF.

The DNA for the CDR3 is TGTGCCAGCACCCAAGCGGGGGGACCCACAGATACGCAGTATTTT. Encoded protein: CASTQAGGPTDTQYF. J is TRBJ2-3 and V is TRBV7-9; 9 nucleotides align to TRBD2. Germline V gene lookup returns CDR1 SEHNR and CDR2 FQNEAQ (reference sequence). V gave up 7 bases and J gave up 2 bases; unmatched junction bases: 7. The CDR3 contains 15 residues.

The table lists this clone with a count of one. The rearrangement uses TRBV19 and TRBJ2-3; TRBD2 matches 8 bases. This CDR3 region has 15 residues. V shed 2 bases, J shed 4 bases, and the junction held 5 bases outside the gene matches. Germline loops: CDR1 LNHDA, CDR2 SQIVND (reference sequence). The CDR3 loop is CASSISGGNADTQYF. The CDR3 nucleotides are TGTGCCAGTAGTATATCGGGGGGGAACGCAGATACGCAGTATTTT.